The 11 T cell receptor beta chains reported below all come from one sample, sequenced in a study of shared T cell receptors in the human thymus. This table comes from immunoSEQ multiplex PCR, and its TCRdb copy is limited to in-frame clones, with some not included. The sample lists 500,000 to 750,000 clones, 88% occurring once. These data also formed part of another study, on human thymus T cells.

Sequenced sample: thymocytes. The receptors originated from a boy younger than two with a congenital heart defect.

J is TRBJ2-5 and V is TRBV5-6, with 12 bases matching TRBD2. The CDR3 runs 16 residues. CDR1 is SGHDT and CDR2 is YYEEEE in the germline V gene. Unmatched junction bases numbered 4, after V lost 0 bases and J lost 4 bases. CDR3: CASSLASGREIETQYF. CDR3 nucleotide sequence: TGTGCCAGCAGCTTGGCTAGCGGGAGGGAAATAGAGACCCAGTACTTC.

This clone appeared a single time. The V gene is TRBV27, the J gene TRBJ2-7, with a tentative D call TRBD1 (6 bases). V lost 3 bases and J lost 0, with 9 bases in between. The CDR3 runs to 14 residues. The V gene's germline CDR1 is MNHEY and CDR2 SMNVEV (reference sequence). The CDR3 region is CASSFQGSSYEQYF. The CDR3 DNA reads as TGTGCCAGCAGTTTTCAGGGGAGCTCCTACGAGCAGTACTTC.

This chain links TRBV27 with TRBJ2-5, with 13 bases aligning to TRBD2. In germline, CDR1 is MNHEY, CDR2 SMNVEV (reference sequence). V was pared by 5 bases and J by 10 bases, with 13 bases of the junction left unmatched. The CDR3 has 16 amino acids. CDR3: CASSQTSGRFPGNQYF. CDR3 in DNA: TGTGCCAGCAGTCAGACTAGCGGGAGGTTCCCGGGGAACCAGTACTTC.

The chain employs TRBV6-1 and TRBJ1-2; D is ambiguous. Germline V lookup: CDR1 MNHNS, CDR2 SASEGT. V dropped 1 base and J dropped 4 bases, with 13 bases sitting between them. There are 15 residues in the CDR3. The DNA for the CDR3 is TGTGCCAGCAGTGAAGATGCGGGCGCCGGCTATGGCTACACCTTC. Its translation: CASSEDAGAGYGYTF.

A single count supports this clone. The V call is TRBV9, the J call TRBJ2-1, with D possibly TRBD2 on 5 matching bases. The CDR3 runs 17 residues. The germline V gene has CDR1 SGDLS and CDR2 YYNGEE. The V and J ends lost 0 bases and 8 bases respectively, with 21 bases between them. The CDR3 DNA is TGTGCCAGCAGCGTAGACGGTGGCGGGTGGGCCCGCGATGAGCAGTTCTTC. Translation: CASSVDGGGWARDEQFF.

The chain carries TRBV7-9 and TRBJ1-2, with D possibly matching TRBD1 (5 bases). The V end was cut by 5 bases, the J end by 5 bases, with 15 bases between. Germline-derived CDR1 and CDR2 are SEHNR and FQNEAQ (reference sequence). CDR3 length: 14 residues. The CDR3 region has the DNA TGTGCCAGCAGCCCTCGCCCGGGGGGGTATGGCTACACCTTC. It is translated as CASSPRPGGYGYTF.

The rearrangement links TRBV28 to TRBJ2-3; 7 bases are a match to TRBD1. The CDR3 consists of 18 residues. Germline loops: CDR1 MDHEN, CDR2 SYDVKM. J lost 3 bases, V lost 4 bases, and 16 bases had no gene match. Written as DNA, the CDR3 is TGTGCCAGCAGTTCCAATCCGGGACAGCTAGTGGAGACAGATACGCAGTATTTT. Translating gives CASSSNPGQLVETDTQYF.

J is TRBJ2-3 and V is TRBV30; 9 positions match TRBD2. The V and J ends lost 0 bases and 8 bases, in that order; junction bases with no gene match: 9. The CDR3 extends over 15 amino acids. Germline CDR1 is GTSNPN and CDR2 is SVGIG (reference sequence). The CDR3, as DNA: TGTGCCTGGAGTGTACGAGGCGGGAGGGCCAGTACGCAGTATTTT. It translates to CAWSVRGGRASTQYF. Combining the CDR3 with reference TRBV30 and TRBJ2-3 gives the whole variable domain SQTIHQWPATLVQPVGSPLSLECTVEGTSNPNLYWYRQAAGRGLQLLFYSVGIGQISSEVPQNLSASRPQDRQFILSSKKLLLSDSGFYLCAWSVRGGRASTQYFGPGTRLTVL.

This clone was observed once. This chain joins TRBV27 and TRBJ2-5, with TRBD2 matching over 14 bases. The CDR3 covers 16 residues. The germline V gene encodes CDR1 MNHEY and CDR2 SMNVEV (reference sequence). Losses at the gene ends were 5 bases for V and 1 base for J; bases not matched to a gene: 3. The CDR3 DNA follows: TGTGCCAGCAGTCCCGGGACTAGCGGGAGCCAAGAGACCCAGTACTTC. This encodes CASSPGTSGSQETQYF.

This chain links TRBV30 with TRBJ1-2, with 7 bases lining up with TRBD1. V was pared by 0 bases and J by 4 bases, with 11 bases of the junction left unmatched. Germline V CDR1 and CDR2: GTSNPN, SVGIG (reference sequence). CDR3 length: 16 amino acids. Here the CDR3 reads CAWSVQRQGDGYGYTF. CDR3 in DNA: TGTGCCTGGAGTGTACAAAGGCAGGGGGACGGCTATGGCTACACCTTC.

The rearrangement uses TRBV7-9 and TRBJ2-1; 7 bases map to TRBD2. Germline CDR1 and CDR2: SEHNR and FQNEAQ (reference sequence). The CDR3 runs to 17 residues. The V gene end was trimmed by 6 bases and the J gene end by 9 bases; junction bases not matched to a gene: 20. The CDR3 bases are TGTGCCAGCAGATGCCTAGGGGAGGGGCCCTCTCCCTTTGAGCAGTTCTTC. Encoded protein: CASRCLGEGPSPFEQFF.